This T cell receptor beta chain was captured in a study of cytomegalovirus exposure and HLA in healthy donors. V shed 0 bases and J 1 base; nucleotides not matched to a gene: 17. This CDR3 comprises 21 residues. 13 Jbeta primers and 60 Vbeta primers were used for the PCR. Clones were read by immunoSEQ multiplex PCR, and TCRdb kept only the in-frame ones, dropping some. The table has around 150,000 clones, around 80% seen once. This sequence was found in a man aged 25 to 40 in good health and CMV-seronegative. Material for sequencing was PBMCs. V gene TRBV5-3 combines with J gene TRBJ2-2, with 8 bases fitting TRBD1. TRBV5-3 is filed as an ORF, its function uncertain. For the CDR3, the DNA is TGTGCCAGAAGCTTGGGAACCGGCGACAGGGGAGGAAAGATGAACACCGGGGAGCTGTTTTTT. As protein: CARSLGTGDRGGKMNTGELFF.